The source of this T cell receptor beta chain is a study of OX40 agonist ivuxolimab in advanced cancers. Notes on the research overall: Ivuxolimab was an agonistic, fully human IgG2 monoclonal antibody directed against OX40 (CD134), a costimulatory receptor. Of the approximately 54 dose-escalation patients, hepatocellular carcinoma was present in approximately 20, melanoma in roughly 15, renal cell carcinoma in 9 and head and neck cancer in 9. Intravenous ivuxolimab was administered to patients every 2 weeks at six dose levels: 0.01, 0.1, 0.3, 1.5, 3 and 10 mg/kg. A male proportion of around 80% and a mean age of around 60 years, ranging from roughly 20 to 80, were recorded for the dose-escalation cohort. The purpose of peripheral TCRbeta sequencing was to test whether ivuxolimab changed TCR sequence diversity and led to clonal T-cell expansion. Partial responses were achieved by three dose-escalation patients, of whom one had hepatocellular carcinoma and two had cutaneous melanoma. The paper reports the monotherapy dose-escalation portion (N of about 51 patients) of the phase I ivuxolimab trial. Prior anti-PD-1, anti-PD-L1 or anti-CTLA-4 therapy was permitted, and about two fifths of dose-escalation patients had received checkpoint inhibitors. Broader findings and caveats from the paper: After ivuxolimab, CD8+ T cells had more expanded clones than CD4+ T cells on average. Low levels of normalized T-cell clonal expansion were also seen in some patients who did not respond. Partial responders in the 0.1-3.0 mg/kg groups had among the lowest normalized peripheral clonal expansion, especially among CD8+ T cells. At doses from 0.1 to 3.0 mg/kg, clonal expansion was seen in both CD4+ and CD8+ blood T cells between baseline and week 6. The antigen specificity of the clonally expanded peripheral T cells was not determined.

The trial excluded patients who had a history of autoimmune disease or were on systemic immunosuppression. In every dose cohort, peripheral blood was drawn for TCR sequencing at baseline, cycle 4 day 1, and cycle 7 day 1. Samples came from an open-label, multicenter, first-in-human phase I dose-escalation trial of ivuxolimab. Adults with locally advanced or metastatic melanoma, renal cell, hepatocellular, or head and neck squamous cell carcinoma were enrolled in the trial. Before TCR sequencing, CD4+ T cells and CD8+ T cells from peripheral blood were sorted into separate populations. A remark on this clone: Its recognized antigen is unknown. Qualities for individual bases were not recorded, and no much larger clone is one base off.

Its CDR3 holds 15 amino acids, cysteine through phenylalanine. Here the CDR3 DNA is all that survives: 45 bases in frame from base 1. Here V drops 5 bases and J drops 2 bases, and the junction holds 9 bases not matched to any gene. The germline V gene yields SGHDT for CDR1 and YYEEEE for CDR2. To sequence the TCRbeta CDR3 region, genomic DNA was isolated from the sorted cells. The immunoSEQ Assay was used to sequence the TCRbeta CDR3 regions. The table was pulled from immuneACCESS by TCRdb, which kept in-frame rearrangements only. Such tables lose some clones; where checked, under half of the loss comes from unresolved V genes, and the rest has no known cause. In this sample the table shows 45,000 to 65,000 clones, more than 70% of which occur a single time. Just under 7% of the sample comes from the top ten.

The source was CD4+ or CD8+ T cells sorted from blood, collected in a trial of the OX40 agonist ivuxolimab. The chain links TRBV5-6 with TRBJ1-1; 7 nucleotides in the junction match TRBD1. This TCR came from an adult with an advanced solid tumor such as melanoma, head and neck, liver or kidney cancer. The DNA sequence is TGTGCCAGCAGTCACCGGACAGGAACTAACACTGAAGCTTTCTTT. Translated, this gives CASSHRTGTNTEAFF.